This TCR beta chain was documented in a study of blood T cell repertoires in COVID-19. On the study more broadly: Samples taken during acute and convalescent COVID-19 were collected in the United States, Italy and Spain.

As handled by the study authors: Nucleated cell counts were estimated from reference gene primer amplification. Using immunoSEQ multiplex PCR, the repertoire was profiled, and TCRdb retains in-frame clones only, with some absent. Clonal size and the V and J genes are those of that table, whereas D and trimming came from the DNA. The sample consists of around 60,000 clones, over 75% of them appearing once. This CDR3 region has 17 residues. J gave up 3 bases and V 4 bases, and 13 bases lay outside the gene matches. Germline CDR1 reads MGHRA; CDR2 reads YSYEKL. This clonotype originated in a woman aged 55-75 years with active COVID-19. This rearrangement joins TRBV4-1 to TRBJ2-7; TRBD1 matches at 9 bases. Material for sequencing was peripheral blood. This chain's CDR3 is CASSRSGQGPTIYEQYF. Here the CDR3 DNA reads TGCGCCAGCAGCCGCTCAGGACAGGGGCCGACGATCTACGAGCAGTACTTC.